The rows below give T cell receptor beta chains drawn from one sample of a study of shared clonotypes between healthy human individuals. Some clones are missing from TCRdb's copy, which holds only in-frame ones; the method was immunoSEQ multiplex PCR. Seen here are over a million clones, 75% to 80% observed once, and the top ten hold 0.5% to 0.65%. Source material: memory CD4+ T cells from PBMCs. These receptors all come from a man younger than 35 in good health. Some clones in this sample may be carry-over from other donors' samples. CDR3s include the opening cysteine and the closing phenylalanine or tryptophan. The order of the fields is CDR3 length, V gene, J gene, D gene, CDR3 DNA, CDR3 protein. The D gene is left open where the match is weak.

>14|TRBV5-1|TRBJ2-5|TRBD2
TGCGCCAGCAGCTTTACGGGGGGACGAGAGACCCAGTACTTC
CASSFTGGRETQYF
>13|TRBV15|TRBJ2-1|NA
TGTGCCACCAGCAAAGGTCTGGGGACTGAGCAGTTCTTC
CATSKGLGTEQFF
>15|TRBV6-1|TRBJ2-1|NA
TGTGCCAGCAGTGAGAGACCAAGCTCCTACAATGAGCAGTTCTTC
CASSERPSSYNEQFF
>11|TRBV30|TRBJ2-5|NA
TGTGCCTGGAGTGGGGGGGAGACCCAGTACTTC
CAWSGGETQYF
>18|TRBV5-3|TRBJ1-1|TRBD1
TGTGCCAGAAGCTTGGGACAGGGGGTACTCCCCGCGAACACTGAAGCTTTCTTT
CARSLGQGVLPANTEAFF
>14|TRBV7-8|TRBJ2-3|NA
TGTGCCAGCAGCTTAGATCATAGAACAGATACGCAGTATTTT
CASSLDHRTDTQYF
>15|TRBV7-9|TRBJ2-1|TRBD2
TGTGCCAGCAGCTTTAGCGGGTACTCCTACAATGAGCAGTTCTTC
CASSFSGYSYNEQFF
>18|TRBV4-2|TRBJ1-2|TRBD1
TGTGCCAGCAGCCAAGTCCCCCCGGGACAGGGGCAGGACTATGGCTACACCTTC
CASSQVPPGQGQDYGYTF
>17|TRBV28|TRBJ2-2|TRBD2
TGTGCCAGCATTACTAGCGGGCCTTTGAGCTTCTCCGGGGAGCTGTTTTTT
CASITSGPLSFSGELFF
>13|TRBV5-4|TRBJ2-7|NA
TGTGCCAGCAGCTTTACTGGGAACTACGAGCAGTACTTC
CASSFTGNYEQYF